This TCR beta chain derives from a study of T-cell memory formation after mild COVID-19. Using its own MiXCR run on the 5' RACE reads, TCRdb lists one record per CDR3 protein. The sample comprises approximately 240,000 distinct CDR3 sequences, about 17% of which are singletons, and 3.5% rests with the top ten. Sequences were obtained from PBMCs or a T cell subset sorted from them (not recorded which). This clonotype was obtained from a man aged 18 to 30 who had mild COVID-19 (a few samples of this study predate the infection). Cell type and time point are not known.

CDR3 coding DNA: TGTGCCAGCAGCTTACGACTGCAAGAGACCCAGTACTTC. Translated: CASSLRLQETQYF. This chain joins TRBV7-7 and TRBJ2-5; D not resolved. V was pared by 2 bases and J by 2 bases, with 6 bases between. Germline assignment: CDR1 SSHAT and CDR2 FNYEAQ (reference sequence). The CDR3 length is 13 residues.